The 16 T cell receptor beta chains reported below all come from one sample, sequenced in a study of T cells in localized non-small cell lung cancer. The data were produced by immunoSEQ multiplex PCR, yet TCRdb's version contains in-frame clones alone and is incomplete. This table has approximately 7,000 clones, 50% appearing once. Here the sequenced sample was lymph node tissue, taken before any cancer treatment. Receptors originate from a female donor of 60 years or more with stage I lung adenocarcinoma.

DNA for the CDR3: TGTGCCAGCAGCAGGAATAGCGGGAGATTAGATACGCAGTATTTT. The encoded protein is CASSRNSGRLDTQYF. The chain links TRBV28 to TRBJ2-3; 9 positions agree with TRBD2. The V and J ends lost 6 bases and 5 bases, in that order; junction bases with no gene match: 9. Germline loops: CDR1 MDHEN, CDR2 SYDVKM. The CDR3 extends over 15 amino acids.

In this sample, this clone turned up a few times. An ambiguous or unread base is present, and the residue it codes for is denoted X. The chain employs TRBV11-3 and TRBJ2-2; TRBD1 matches 7 bases. This CDR3 spans 15 amino acids. Germline CDR1 reads SGHNT; CDR2 reads YENEEA. J lost 0 bases, V lost 6 bases, and 4 bases had no gene match. CDR3 DNA: TGTGCCAGCAGTMCCGGGACAGCGAACACCGGGGAGCTGTTTTTT. Residues: CASSXGTANTGELFF.

This chain connects TRBV19 to TRBJ2-3; D call uncertain. The CDR3 has 14 residues. Germline CDR1 LNHDA, CDR2 SQIVND (reference sequence). V was shortened by 5 bases and J by 2 bases, with 11 bases between the two germline ends. This CDR3 is CASSALTYTDTQYF. CDR3 nucleotides: TGTGCCAGTAGTGCCCTGACCTACACAGATACGCAGTATTTT.

This clone was observed a handful of times. The chain joins TRBV6-8 to TRBJ1-2; TRBD1 is a possible D gene (6 bases). Trimming removed 8 bases at V and 5 bases at J, with 12 bases between. Germline CDR1 and CDR2: MNHGY and SAAAGT. The CDR3 loop spans 12 amino acids. CDR3 bases: TGTGCCAGCGGACAGAGTTATTATGGCTACACCTTC. Its translation: CASGQSYYGYTF.

With respect to this clone: A read error may produce the germline difference seen at one junction end. The chain joins TRBV30 to TRBJ1-5; 10 bases are shared with TRBD1. Looked up from germline, CDR1 is GTSNPN and CDR2 is SVGIG (reference sequence). The CDR3 covers 17 residues. CDR3 in amino acids: CAWSRDRGPLGNQPQHF. CDR3 nucleotide sequence: TGTGCTTGGAGTAGGGACAGGGGCCCTTTGGGCAATCAGCCCCAGCATTTT.

The rearrangement joins TRBV19 to TRBJ2-7, with D possibly being TRBD1 or TRBD2 (5 bases each). The germline V and J ends were trimmed by 5 bases and 9 bases, with 14 bases remaining between them. From germline, CDR1 is LNHDA and CDR2 SQIVND (reference sequence). The CDR3 is made up of 12 amino acids. The CDR3 nucleotides read TGTGCCAGTAGTGGGGACGGTGGGGTGCAGTACTTC. Amino acid sequence: CASSGDGGVQYF.

This clone was counted only a few times. This sequence joins TRBV11-3 and TRBJ2-7; D unclear. This CDR3 spans 14 amino acids. The V and J ends lost 0 bases and 2 bases respectively, with 8 bases between them. Germline CDR1 is SGHNT and CDR2 is YENEEA. The DNA for the CDR3 is TGTGCCAGCAGCTTAGAAGGGCTAGCCTACGAGCAGTACTTC. As protein: CASSLEGLAYEQYF.

This rearrangement joins TRBV19 to TRBJ1-2, with no clear D. The ends were cut back, 6 bases at V and 0 bases at J, with 8 bases in the middle. The CDR3 consists of 13 residues. CDR1 and CDR2 (germline): LNHDA, SQIVND (reference sequence). This chain's CDR3 is CASRGFPNYGYTF. The CDR3 bases are TGTGCCAGTAGGGGATTCCCTAACTATGGCTACACCTTC.

The chain carries TRBV10-2 and TRBJ1-2, with D uncertain. CDR3 length equals 13 residues. Germline assignment: CDR1 WSHSY and CDR2 SAAADI. V was clipped by 3 bases and J by 8 bases, with 13 bases between them. This CDR3 is CASSERPRAGYTF. The CDR3 bases are TGCGCCAGCAGTGAAAGGCCTCGGGCGGGCTACACCTTC.

The genes are TRBV19 and TRBJ1-2; 8 bases match TRBD1. The CDR3 covers 13 residues. The germline V gene encodes CDR1 LNHDA and CDR2 SQIVND (reference sequence). Unmatched junction bases numbered 6, after V lost 5 bases and J lost 7 bases. This chain's CDR3 is CASSRTGFGGYTF. In DNA, the CDR3 is TGTGCCAGTAGTCGGACAGGGTTTGGTGGCTACACCTTC.

This chain links TRBV19 with TRBJ1-4; D uncertain. Trimming shortened V by 3 bases and J by 7 bases, and 15 bases separated the two germline ends. Germline CDR1 reads LNHDA; CDR2 reads SQIVND (reference sequence). The CDR3 extends over 15 amino acids. The CDR3 DNA reads as TGTGCCAGTAGTATTGGGCCGGGTCGCGGTGAAAAACTGTTTTTT. It specifies CASSIGPGRGEKLFF.

The rearrangement joins TRBV14 to TRBJ1-1; possible D gene TRBD1, 5 bases. This CDR3 spans 10 amino acids. Germline V gene lookup returns CDR1 SGHDN and CDR2 FVKESK. The germline V and J ends were trimmed by 9 bases and 11 bases, with 13 bases remaining between them. The DNA of the CDR3 is TGTGCCAGTTCACAGGTTATTGCTTTCTTT. Protein: CASSQVIAFF.

The sample holds a few counts of this clone. The V gene is TRBV11-3, the J gene TRBJ2-5; 8 bases line up with TRBD1. V dropped 3 bases and J dropped 1; count of bases not matched to a gene: 4. CDR1 and CDR2 from the germline V gene are SGHNT and YENEEA. The CDR3 totals 15 residues. CDR3 sequence (DNA): TGTGCCAGCAGCTTCATAGGACAGGGCCAAGAGACCCAGTACTTC. It encodes CASSFIGQGQETQYF. The complete variable domain, with remaining parts taken from reference TRBV11-3 and TRBJ2-5, reads EAGVVQSPRYKIIEKKQPVAFWCNPISGHNTLYWYLQNLGQGPELLIRYENEEAVDDSQLPKDRFSAERLKGVDSTLKIQPAELGDSAVYLCASSFIGQGQETQYFGPGTRLLVL.

This clone was seen only a few times. The genes are TRBV6-8 and TRBJ2-7, with 10 bases lining up with TRBD2. CDR3 length: 16 amino acids. Unmatched junction bases numbered 8, after V lost 6 bases and J lost 0 bases. Germline CDR1 MNHGY, CDR2 SAAAGT. The CDR3 sequence is CASRFGLADSSYEQYF. CDR3 DNA sequence: TGTGCCAGCAGATTCGGACTAGCGGACAGCTCCTACGAGCAGTACTTC.

The rearrangement uses TRBV30 and TRBJ2-1; D may be TRBD1 (6 bases). Germline V lookup: CDR1 GTSNPN, CDR2 SVGIG (reference sequence). V was pared by 0 bases and J by 5 bases, with 11 bases between. CDR3 length equals 14 residues. The CDR3 DNA follows: TGTGCCTGGAGTGTAGGGCACAGGGACAATGAGCAGTTCTTC. This codes for CAWSVGHRDNEQFF.

The chain is built from TRBV28 and TRBJ1-5, with a possible D match to TRBD1 (5 bases). V was trimmed by 7 bases and J by 3 bases, leaving 13 bases between them. The germline V gene has CDR1 MDHEN and CDR2 SYDVKM. This CDR3 is built from 14 residues. CDR3 DNA: TGTGCCAGCACCGTCGGGGGGAACAATCAGCCCCAGCATTTT. Amino acids: CASTVGGNNQPQHF.